One sample yielded the 26 T cell receptor beta chains listed below, sequenced in a study of cytomegalovirus exposure and HLA in healthy donors. 60 Vbeta and 13 Jbeta primers were used in PCR. Here immunoSEQ multiplex PCR was the method, and the copy in TCRdb shows in-frame clones only, minus some. The table has 110,000 or so clones, roughly three quarters seen once. Sequenced sample: PBMCs. Receptor source: a man aged 50 to 60 in good health and CMV-seropositive.

This clone was found once. The chain links TRBV15 to TRBJ2-7; D possibly corresponds to TRBD2 (7 bases). The CDR3 is 16 residues long. The V gene lost 2 bases and the J gene lost 2 bases, with 16 bases spanning the gap. From germline, CDR1 is LNHNV and CDR2 YYDKDF (reference sequence). CDR3 residues: CATSRMGGRVPYEQYF. CDR3 in DNA: TGTGCCACCAGCAGAATGGGGGGGCGCGTTCCCTACGAGCAGTACTTC.

This clone was counted once. This sequence joins TRBV28 and TRBJ2-7; TRBD1 matches 8 bases. The CDR3 is made up of 15 amino acids. V lost 6 bases to trimming and J lost 4 bases; unmatched junction nucleotides: 11. Germline CDR1 and CDR2: MDHEN and SYDVKM. The CDR3 region is CASSLGQGGGYEQYF. The CDR3 DNA follows: TGTGCCAGCAGCCTCGGACAGGGTGGGGGGTACGAGCAGTACTTC.

The chain recombines TRBV10-3 with TRBJ2-1, with 7 bases identical to TRBD1. The CDR3 has 13 amino acids. Germline V gene lookup returns CDR1 ENHRY and CDR2 SYGVKD. The V and J ends lost 6 bases and 5 bases, in that order; junction bases with no gene match: 4. The CDR3 bases are TGTGCCATCAGGCAGGGACAGAACAATGAGCAGTTCTTC. Its translation is CAIRQGQNNEQFF.

This clone was detected only once. V is TRBV11-2 and J is TRBJ2-7, with a possible D match to TRBD1 (6 bases). The germline V gene has CDR1 SGHAT and CDR2 FQNNGV. The V gene lost 5 bases and the J gene lost 12 bases, with 23 bases spanning the gap. The CDR3 runs to 14 residues. As DNA, the CDR3 is TGTGCCAGCAGCCCCTCGGACAGAGGCTTTAGAGGGTACTTC. This gives the protein CASSPSDRGFRGYF.

V usage is TRBV29-1 and J usage is TRBJ2-5; 8 bases line up with TRBD1. The DNA end is more similar to TRBJ2-7, so the J call may be wrong. CDR1 SQVTM and CDR2 ANQGSEA come from the germline V gene. CDR3 length equals 14 residues. CDR3 sequence (DNA): TGCAGCGTGAAGGGGCAGGGGGCGTATTACGAGCAGTACTTC. This encodes CSVKGQGAYYEQYF.

The chain combines TRBV4-1 with TRBJ1-2, with D uncertain. The CDR3 covers 15 residues. Trimming took off 4 bases at V and 0 bases at J, with 12 bases between the two ends. CDR1 is MGHRA, CDR2 YSYEKL, per germline. The CDR3, as DNA: TGCGCCAGCAGCCCACCGGGGATCTCTAACTATGGCTACACCTTC. Translation: CASSPPGISNYGYTF.

This rearrangement joins TRBV18 to TRBJ2-1; 11 nucleotides agree with TRBD2. J lost 2 bases, V lost 5 bases, and 11 bases had no gene match. From germline, CDR1 is KGHSH and CDR2 LQKENI. The CDR3 is 18 amino acids. CDR3 sequence reads: CASSSTAGLAGAYNEQFF. In DNA, the CDR3 is TGTGCCAGCTCATCTACCGCCGGACTAGCGGGCGCCTACAATGAGCAGTTCTTC.

The chain uses TRBV6-6 and TRBJ2-1; TRBD1 matches at 10 bases. The CDR3 runs 14 residues. From germline, CDR1 is MNHNY and CDR2 SVGAGI (reference sequence). The junction had 8 bases not matched to a gene; V was cut back by 5 bases and J by 10 bases. The CDR3 reads CASSDRQGAREQFF. The DNA of the CDR3 is TGTGCCAGCAGTGACCGACAGGGGGCGCGGGAGCAGTTCTTC.

V gene TRBV7-9 combines with J gene TRBJ1-5; D remains unclear. CDR3 size: 14 residues. V was pared by 5 bases and J by 7 bases, with 15 bases between. Germline V gene data show CDR1 as SEHNR and CDR2 as FQNEAQ (reference sequence). The DNA for the CDR3 is TGTGCCAGCAGCGGCGGCACCATAATACAGCCCCAGCATTTT. Its translation is CASSGGTIIQPQHF.

CDR3 sequence (DNA): TGTGCCAGCAGTTTGATAGGGACAGGGGCTGGCGAGCAGTACTTC. This codes for CASSLIGTGAGEQYF. J is TRBJ2-7 and V is TRBV27; 10 bases are shared with TRBD1. Per germline, CDR1 MNHEY and CDR2 SMNVEV (reference sequence). The CDR3 has 15 amino acids. J was trimmed by 6 bases and V by 3 bases; bases with no gene match: 8.

The gene calls are TRBV19 and TRBJ1-6; TRBD1 matches at 8 bases. CDR1 is LNHDA, CDR2 SQIVND, per germline (reference sequence). The J segment lost 10 bases and the V segment lost 5 bases, leaving 4 bases of the junction unmatched. The CDR3 contains 13 residues. CDR3 nucleotides: TGTGCCAGTAGTCGACAGGGGAGCTCACCCCTCCACTTT. It specifies CASSRQGSSPLHF.

The chain carries TRBV27 and TRBJ2-3; perhaps TRBD2 as D (5 bases). Germline CDR1 and CDR2: MNHEY and SMNVEV (reference sequence). The ends were cut back, 5 bases at V and 8 bases at J, with 23 bases in the middle. This CDR3 comprises 16 residues. CDR3 residues: CASSPRTSRGRGTQYF. The CDR3 DNA is TGTGCCAGCAGTCCCCGCACTAGTCGAGGTCGGGGTACGCAGTATTTT.

The table lists this clone with a few counts. This chain links TRBV6-5 with TRBJ1-2, with D tentatively TRBD1 (6 bases). Germline CDR1 reads MNHEY; CDR2 reads SVGAGI. Trimming shortened V by 7 bases and J by 0 bases, and 12 bases separated the two germline ends. This CDR3 is built from 14 residues. CDR3 protein: CASKLDSTNYGYTF. CDR3 DNA: TGTGCCAGCAAGTTGGACAGCACTAACTATGGCTACACCTTC.

The rearrangement joins TRBV7-2 to TRBJ1-6; TRBD1 is a possible D gene (5 bases). V was clipped by 5 bases and J by 0 bases, with 14 bases between them. CDR1 and CDR2 (germline): SGHTA, FQGNSA. This CDR3 has 17 amino acids. As DNA, the CDR3 is TGTGCCAGCAGCACCGGGGGGTATCCCTCCTATAATTCACCCCTCCACTTT. Translated: CASSTGGYPSYNSPLHF.

This chain links TRBV5-8 with TRBJ2-5; a possible D gene is TRBD1 (5 bases). Trimming cost V 0 bases and J 3 bases, with 15 bases left between them. CDR1 is SGHTS, CDR2 YDEGEE, per germline. This CDR3 region has 16 residues. The CDR3 DNA follows: TGTGCCAGCAGCTTGGTTCCCGCAGGGTGGGAAGAGACCCAGTACTTC. It yields the protein CASSLVPAGWEETQYF.

The V call is TRBV28, the J call TRBJ2-2; 9 bases match TRBD1. The CDR3 length is 16 residues. Germline lookup yields CDR1 MDHEN and CDR2 SYDVKM. V lost 1 base and J lost 7; bases outside the gene matches: 7. This chain's CDR3 is CASSLSEQGAFGELFF. The CDR3 DNA reads TGTGCCAGCAGTTTATCGGAACAGGGGGCGTTCGGGGAGCTGTTTTTT.

Relative to its sample, this clone is medium-sized. This rearrangement joins TRBV28 to TRBJ1-2; 10 nucleotides line up with TRBD1. The ends lost 5 bases at V and 5 bases at J; junction bases unmatched: 11. The CDR3 contains 16 residues. The germline V gene has CDR1 MDHEN and CDR2 SYDVKM. The CDR3: CASSPLGQGVGYGYTF. The CDR3 DNA follows: TGTGCCAGCAGTCCATTAGGACAGGGGGTCGGTTATGGCTACACCTTC.

Here the CDR3 reads CASTRPEASNNSPLHF. The CDR3 nucleotides read TGTGCCAGCACCCGGCCTGAGGCGTCGAATAATTCACCCCTCCACTTT. V gene TRBV6-6 combines with J gene TRBJ1-6; no firm D call. The germline V and J ends were trimmed by 7 bases and 5 bases, with 18 bases remaining between them. Germline V CDR1 and CDR2: MNHNY, SVGAGI (reference sequence). This CDR3 comprises 16 residues.

This chain joins TRBV7-9 and TRBJ1-1; D gene ambiguous. In germline, CDR1 is SEHNR, CDR2 FQNEAQ (reference sequence). V was clipped by 4 bases and J by 1 base, with 13 bases between them. This CDR3 has 15 amino acids. The CDR3 sequence: CASSSRRVRNTEAFF. The CDR3 DNA reads TGTGCCAGCAGCTCCAGGAGGGTAAGGAACACTGAAGCTTTCTTT. Together with reference TRBV7-9 and TRBJ1-1, the CDR3 gives the full variable domain: DTGVSQNPRHKITKRGQNVTFRCDPISEHNRLYWYRQTLGQGPEFLTYFQNEAQLEKSRLLSDRFSAERPKGSFSTLEIQRTEQGDSAMYLCASSSRRVRNTEAFFGQGTRLTVV.

This clone was recorded only once. This chain connects TRBV9 to TRBJ2-7; 11 bases are shared with TRBD2. In germline, CDR1 is SGDLS, CDR2 YYNGEE. The CDR3 is made up of 18 amino acids. J lost 0 bases, V lost 0 bases, and 8 bases had no gene match. The chain's CDR3 is CASSVGLAGGSLSYEQYF. The CDR3 region has the DNA TGTGCCAGCAGCGTAGGCCTAGCGGGGGGCTCACTCTCCTACGAGCAGTACTTC.

The table lists this clone with a few counts. The chain combines TRBV14 with TRBJ2-1; D may be TRBD2 (5 bases). V lost 0 bases to trimming and J lost 0 bases, with 9 bases between them. This CDR3 region has 16 residues. Germline V gene sequence: CDR1 SGHDN, CDR2 FVKESK. In DNA, the CDR3 is TGTGCCAGCAGCCAAGAGAGCGGTGACTCCTACAATGAGCAGTTCTTC. Translating gives CASSQESGDSYNEQFF.

The genes are TRBV4-3 and TRBJ2-5, with 9 positions matching TRBD2. The germline CDR1 and CDR2 sequences are LGHNA and YSLEER. V was clipped by 4 bases and J by 4 bases; unmatched bases: 10. The CDR3 is 16 residues long. CDR3 sequence reads: CASSRLLAGIGETQYF. The CDR3 bases are TGCGCCAGCAGCCGACTGCTAGCGGGGATAGGAGAGACCCAGTACTTC.

As to this clone: The same CDR3 can be traced to other DNA sequences in this sample. V and J are TRBV7-6 and TRBJ2-3; 10 bases align to TRBD2. Germline lookup yields CDR1 SGHVS and CDR2 FNYEAQ. The CDR3 totals 17 residues. V lost 1 base, J lost 3 bases, and 7 bases stayed unmatched. For the CDR3, the DNA is TGTGCCAGCAGCTTAGGTGCTAGCGGGGGATTAACAGATACGCAGTATTTT. Translating gives CASSLGASGGLTDTQYF.

The table lists this clone with a few counts. The CDR3 DNA is TGTGCCAGTAAGGGAGGTAGCGGGGTTTTGAGTACGCAGTATTTT. Translated, it gives CASKGGSGVLSTQYF. The chain is built from TRBV19 and TRBJ2-3, with 8 bases fitting TRBD2. V lost 7 bases and J lost 8; bases outside the gene matches: 14. CDR3 length equals 15 residues. Germline-derived CDR1 and CDR2 are LNHDA and SQIVND (reference sequence).

This clone was seen once. The chain combines TRBV6-1 with TRBJ1-5; TRBD1 matches at 9 bases. Trimming at V came to 8 bases and at J to 4 bases, leaving 3 bases not matched to a gene. The CDR3 is 13 residues long. Germline V CDR1 and CDR2: MNHNS, SASEGT. CDR3 sequence: CASGGTGNQPQHF. In DNA, the CDR3 is TGTGCCAGCGGGGGGACAGGGAATCAGCCCCAGCATTTT.

The chain combines TRBV7-2 with TRBJ1-5; D ambiguous. Between the trimmed V and J ends, which lost 1 base and 9 bases, there was a span of 13 bases. CDR3 length equals 14 residues. Germline CDR1 and CDR2: SGHTA and FQGNSA. DNA for the CDR3: TGTGCCAGCAGCTTAGGGCAGAAGACGGGGCCCCAGCATTTT. It is translated as CASSLGQKTGPQHF.